Here is one T cell receptor beta chain with its context. Its antigen is not known. The sample is drawn from a study of shared clonotypes between healthy human individuals. Looking at the study overall: Each donor's CD4 naive and CD4 memory cells filled three plates apiece, CD8 naive two, and CD8 memory one.

Clones were sequenced by immunoSEQ multiplex PCR, and TCRdb holds only the in-frame ones, with some missing. The data hold some 2 million clones, with roughly 94% observed a single time. Findings and limits, study-wide: Though the depth was large, rarefaction showed that sorted-subset sequencing was incomplete.

The trim removed 10 bases at V and 2 bases at J, leaving 7 bases unmatched. Germline V gene data show CDR1 as SNHLY and CDR2 as FYNNEI. The CDR3 contains 14 residues. The chain employs TRBV2 and TRBJ2-2; 7 nucleotides match TRBD1. The sequence derives from a man between 18 and 35 years old in good health. Input material: naive CD4+ T cells sorted from blood. Specified subset: CD45RA+ positively selected. The DNA for the CDR3 is TGTGCCATTACAGGGGCCCCCAACACCGGGGAGCTGTTTTTT. It is translated as CAITGAPNTGELFF.